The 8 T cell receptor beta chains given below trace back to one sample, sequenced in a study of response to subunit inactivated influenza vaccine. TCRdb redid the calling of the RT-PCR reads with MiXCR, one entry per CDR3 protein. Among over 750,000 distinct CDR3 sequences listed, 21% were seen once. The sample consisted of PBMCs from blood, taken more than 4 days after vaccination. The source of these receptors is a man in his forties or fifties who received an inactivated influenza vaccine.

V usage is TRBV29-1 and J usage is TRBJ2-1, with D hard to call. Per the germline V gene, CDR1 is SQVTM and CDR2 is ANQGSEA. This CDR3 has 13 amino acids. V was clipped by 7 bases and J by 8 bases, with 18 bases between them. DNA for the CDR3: TGCAGCGCCATAGAAAAAGTAGTCGATGAGCAGTTCTTC. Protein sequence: CSAIEKVVDEQFF.

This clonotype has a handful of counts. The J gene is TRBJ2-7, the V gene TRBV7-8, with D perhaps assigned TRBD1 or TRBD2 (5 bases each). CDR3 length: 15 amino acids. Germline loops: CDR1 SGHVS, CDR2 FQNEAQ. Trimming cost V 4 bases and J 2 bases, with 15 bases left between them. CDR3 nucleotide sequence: TGTGCCAGCAGCTCGAACGGGGCCAACCCCTACGAGCAGTACTTC. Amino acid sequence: CASSSNGANPYEQYF. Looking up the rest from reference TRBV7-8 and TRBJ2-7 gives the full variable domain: GAGVSQSPRYKVAKRGQDVALRCDPISGHVSLFWYQQALGQGPEFLTYFQNEAQLDKSGLPSDRFFAERPEGSVSTLKIQRTQQEDSAVYLCASSSNGANPYEQYFGPGTRLTVT.

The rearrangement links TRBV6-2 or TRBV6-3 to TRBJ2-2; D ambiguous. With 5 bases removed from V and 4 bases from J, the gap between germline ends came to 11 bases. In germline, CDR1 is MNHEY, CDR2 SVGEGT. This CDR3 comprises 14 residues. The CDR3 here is CASSLVGFTGELFF. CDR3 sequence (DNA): TGTGCCAGCAGTCTTGTGGGGTTCACCGGGGAGCTGTTTTTT.

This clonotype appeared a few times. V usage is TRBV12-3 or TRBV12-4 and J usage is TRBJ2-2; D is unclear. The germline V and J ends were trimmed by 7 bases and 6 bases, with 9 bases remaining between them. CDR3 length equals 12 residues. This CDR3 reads CASTWASGELFF. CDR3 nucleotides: TGTGCCAGCACTTGGGCCTCCGGGGAGCTGTTTTTT.

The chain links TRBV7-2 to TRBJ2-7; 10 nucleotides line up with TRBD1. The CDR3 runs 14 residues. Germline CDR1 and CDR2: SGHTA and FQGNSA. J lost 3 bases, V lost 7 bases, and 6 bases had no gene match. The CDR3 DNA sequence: TGTGCCAGCATGATCGACAGGGGGCTCTACGAGCAGTACTTC. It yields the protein CASMIDRGLYEQYF. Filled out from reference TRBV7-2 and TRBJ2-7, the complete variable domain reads GAGVSQSPSNKVTEKGKDVELRCDPISGHTALYWYRQSLGQGLEFLIYFQGNSAPDKSGLPSDRFSAERTGGSVSTLTIQRTQQEDSAVYLCASMIDRGLYEQYFGPGTRLTVT.

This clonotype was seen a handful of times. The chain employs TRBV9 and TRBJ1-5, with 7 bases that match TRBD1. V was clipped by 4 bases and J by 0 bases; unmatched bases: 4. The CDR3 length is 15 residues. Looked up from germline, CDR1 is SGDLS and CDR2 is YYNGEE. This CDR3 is CASSQTGNSNQPQHF. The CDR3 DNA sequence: TGTGCCAGCAGCCAGACAGGGAATAGCAATCAGCCCCAGCATTTT.

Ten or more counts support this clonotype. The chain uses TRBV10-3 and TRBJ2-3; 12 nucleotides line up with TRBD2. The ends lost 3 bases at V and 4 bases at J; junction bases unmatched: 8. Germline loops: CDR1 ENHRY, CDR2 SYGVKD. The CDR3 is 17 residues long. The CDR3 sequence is CAISDFLAGGRADTQYF. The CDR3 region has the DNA TGTGCCATCAGTGATTTCCTAGCGGGAGGGCGGGCAGATACGCAGTATTTT.

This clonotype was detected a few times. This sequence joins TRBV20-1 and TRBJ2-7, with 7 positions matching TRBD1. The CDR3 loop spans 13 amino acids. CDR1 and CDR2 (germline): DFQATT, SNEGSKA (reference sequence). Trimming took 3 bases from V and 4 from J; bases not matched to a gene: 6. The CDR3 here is CSARVTGRYEQYF. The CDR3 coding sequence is TGCAGTGCTAGGGTGACAGGGCGGTACGAGCAGTACTTC.